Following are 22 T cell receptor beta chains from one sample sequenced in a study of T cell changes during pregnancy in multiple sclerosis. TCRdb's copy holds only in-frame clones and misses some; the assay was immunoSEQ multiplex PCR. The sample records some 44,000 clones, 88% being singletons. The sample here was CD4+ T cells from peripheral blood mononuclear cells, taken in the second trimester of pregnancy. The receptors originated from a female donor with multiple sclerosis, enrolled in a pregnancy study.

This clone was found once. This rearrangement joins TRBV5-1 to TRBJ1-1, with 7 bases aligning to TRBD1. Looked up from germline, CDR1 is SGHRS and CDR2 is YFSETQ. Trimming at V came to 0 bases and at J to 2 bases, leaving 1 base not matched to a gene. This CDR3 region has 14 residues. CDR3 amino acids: CASSLDRGNTEAFF. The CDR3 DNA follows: TGCGCCAGCAGCTTGGACAGGGGTAACACTGAAGCTTTCTTT.

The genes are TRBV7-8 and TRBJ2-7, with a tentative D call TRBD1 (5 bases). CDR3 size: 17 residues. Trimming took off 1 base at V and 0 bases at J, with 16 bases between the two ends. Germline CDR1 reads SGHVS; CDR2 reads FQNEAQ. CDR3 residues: CASSLGGVGGASYEQYF. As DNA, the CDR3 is TGTGCCAGCAGCTTAGGGGGCGTAGGCGGAGCCTCCTACGAGCAGTACTTC.

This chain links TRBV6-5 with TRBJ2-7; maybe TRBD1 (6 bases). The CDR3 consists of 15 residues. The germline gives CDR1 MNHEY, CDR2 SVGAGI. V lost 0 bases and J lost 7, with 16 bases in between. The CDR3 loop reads CASSYSRGQLGEQYF. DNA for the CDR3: TGTGCCAGCAGTTACTCCCGGGGACAACTTGGAGAGCAGTACTTC.

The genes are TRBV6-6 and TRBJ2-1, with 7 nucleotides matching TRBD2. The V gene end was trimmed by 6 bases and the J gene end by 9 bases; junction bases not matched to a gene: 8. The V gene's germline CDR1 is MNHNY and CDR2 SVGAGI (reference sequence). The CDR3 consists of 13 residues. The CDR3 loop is CASRGTIWGEQFF. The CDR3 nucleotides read TGTGCCAGCAGAGGGACTATCTGGGGTGAGCAGTTCTTC.

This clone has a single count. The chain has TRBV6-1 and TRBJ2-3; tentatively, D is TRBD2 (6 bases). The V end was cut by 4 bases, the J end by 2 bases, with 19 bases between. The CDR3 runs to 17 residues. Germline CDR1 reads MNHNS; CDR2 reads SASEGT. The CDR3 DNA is TGTGCCAGCAGTGGAGCCCGGGGGAGCCTACCCACAGATACGCAGTATTTT. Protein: CASSGARGSLPTDTQYF.

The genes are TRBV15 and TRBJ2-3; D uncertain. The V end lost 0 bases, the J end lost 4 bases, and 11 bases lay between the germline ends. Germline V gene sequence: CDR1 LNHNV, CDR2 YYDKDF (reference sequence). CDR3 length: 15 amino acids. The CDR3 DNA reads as TGTGCCACCAGCAGAGATTCATATGGAGCAGATACGCAGTATTTT. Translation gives CATSRDSYGADTQYF. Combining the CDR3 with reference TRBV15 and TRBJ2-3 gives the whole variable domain DAMVIQNPRYQVTQFGKPVTLSCSQTLNHNVMYWYQQKSSQAPKLLFHYYDKDFNNEADTPDNFQSRRPNTSFCFLDIRSPGLGDTAMYLCATSRDSYGADTQYFGPGTRLTVL.

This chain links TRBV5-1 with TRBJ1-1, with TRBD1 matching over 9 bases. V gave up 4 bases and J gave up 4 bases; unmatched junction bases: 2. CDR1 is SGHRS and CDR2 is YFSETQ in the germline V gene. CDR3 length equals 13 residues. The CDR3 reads CASSLTGGTEAFF. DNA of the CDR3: TGCGCCAGCAGCCTGACAGGGGGCACTGAAGCTTTCTTT.

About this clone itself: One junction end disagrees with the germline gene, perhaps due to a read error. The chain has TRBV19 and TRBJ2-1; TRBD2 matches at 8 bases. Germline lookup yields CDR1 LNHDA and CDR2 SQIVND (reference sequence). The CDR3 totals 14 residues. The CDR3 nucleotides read TGTGCCAGTAGTATAGTCGGGGGGGTGATGACGTTGATCTTC. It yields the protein CASSIVGGVMTLIF.

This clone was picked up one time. CDR3: CASSFLAGEGDTQYF. The CDR3 DNA sequence: TGTGCCAGTAGCTTTCTAGCGGGAGAGGGAGATACGCAGTATTTT. The rearrangement links TRBV19 to TRBJ2-3; 10 nucleotides match TRBD2. The CDR3 sequence is 15 residues long. Germline lookup yields CDR1 LNHDA and CDR2 SQIVND (reference sequence). After removal of 6 bases from V and 5 bases from J, the junction contained 8 bases not matched to a gene.

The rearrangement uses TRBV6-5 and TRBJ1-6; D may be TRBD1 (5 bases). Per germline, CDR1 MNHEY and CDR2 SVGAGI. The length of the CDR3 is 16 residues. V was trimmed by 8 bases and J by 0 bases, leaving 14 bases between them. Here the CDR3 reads CASGWGGSSYNSPLHF. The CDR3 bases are TGTGCCAGCGGTTGGGGGGGAAGCTCCTATAATTCACCCCTCCACTTT.

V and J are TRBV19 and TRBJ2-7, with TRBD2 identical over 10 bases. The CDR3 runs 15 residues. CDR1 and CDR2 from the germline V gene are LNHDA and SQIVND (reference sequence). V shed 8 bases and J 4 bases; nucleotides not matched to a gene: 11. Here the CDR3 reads CASGYLAGEGYEQYF. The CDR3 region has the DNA TGTGCCAGTGGGTACCTAGCGGGAGAGGGGTACGAGCAGTACTTC.

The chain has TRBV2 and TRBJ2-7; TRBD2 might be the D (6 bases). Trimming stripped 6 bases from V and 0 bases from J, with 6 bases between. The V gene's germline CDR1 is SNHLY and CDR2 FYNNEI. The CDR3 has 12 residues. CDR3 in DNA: TGTGCCAGCAGCGGGAGCTCCTACGAGCAGTACTTC. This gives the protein CASSGSSYEQYF.

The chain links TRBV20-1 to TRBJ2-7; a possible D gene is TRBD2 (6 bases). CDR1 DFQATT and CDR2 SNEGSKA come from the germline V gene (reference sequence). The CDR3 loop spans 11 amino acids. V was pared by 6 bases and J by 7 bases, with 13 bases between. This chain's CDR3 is CSAAGRWEQYF. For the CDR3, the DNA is TGCAGTGCCGCGGGGAGGTGGGAGCAGTACTTC.

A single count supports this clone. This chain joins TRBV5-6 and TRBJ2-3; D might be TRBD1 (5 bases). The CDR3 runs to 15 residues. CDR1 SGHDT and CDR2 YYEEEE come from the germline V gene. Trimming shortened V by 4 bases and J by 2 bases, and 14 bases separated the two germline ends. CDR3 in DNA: TGTGCCAGCAGCGCCACCGTAGGGGTCACAGATACGCAGTATTTT. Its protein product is CASSATVGVTDTQYF.

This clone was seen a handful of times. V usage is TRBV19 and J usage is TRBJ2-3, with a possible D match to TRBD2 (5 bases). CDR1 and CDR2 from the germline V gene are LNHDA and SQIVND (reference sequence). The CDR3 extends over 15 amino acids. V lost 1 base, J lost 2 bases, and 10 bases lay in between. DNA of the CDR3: TGTGCCAGTAGTATAGGAGGGCCTTCCACAGATACGCAGTATTTT. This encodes CASSIGGPSTDTQYF.

The CDR3 DNA is TGTGCCAGCAGTGTTGGGGCAAGCCATAATGAAAAACTGTTTTTT. This codes for CASSVGASHNEKLFF. This chain connects TRBV2 to TRBJ1-4, with D possibly TRBD1 on 5 matching bases. The germline V and J ends were trimmed by 4 bases and 4 bases, with 13 bases remaining between them. This CDR3 contains 15 residues. Looked up from germline, CDR1 is SNHLY and CDR2 is FYNNEI.

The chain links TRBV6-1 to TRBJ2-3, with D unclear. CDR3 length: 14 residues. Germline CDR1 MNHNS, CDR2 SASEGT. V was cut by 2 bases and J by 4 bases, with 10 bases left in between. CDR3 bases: TGTGCCAGCAGTGAACCCTCCCCGGCAGATACGCAGTATTTT. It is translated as CASSEPSPADTQYF.

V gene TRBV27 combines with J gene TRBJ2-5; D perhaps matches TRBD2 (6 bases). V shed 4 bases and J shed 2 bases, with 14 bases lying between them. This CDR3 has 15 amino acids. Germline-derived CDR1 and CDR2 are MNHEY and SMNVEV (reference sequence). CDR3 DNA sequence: TGTGCCAGCAGTTCCCCCGGAGCGGGTCAAGAGACCCAGTACTTC. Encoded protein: CASSSPGAGQETQYF.

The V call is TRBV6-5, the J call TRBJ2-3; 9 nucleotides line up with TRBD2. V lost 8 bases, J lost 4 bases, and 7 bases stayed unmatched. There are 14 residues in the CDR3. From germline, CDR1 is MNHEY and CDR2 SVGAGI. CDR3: CASRISGRADTQYF. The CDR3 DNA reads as TGTGCCAGCCGGATTAGCGGGAGAGCAGATACGCAGTATTTT.

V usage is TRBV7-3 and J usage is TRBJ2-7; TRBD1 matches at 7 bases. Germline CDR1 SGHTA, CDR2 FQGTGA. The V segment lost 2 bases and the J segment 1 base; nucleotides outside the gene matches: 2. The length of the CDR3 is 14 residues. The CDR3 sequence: CASSLGDSSYEQYF. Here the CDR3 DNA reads TGTGCCAGCAGCTTAGGGGACAGTTCCTACGAGCAGTACTTC.

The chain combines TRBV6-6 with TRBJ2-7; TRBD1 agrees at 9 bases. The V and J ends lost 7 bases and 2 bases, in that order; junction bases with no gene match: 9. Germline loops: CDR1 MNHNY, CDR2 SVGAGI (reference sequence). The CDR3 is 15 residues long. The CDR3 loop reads CASTSSGTGPYEQYF. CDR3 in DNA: TGTGCCAGCACCTCCTCCGGGACAGGGCCCTACGAGCAGTACTTC.

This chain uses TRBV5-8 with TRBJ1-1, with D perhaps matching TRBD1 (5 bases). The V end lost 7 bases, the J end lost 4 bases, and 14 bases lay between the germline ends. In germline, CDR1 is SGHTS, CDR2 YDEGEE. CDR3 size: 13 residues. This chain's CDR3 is CASQRAGRTEAFF. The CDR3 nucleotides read TGTGCCAGCCAAAGGGCAGGGCGCACTGAAGCTTTCTTT. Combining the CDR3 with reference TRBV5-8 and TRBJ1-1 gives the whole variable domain EAGVTQSPTHLIKTRGQQATLRCSPISGHTSVYWYQQALGLGLQFLLWYDEGEERNRGNFPPRFSGRQFPNYSSELNVNALELEDSALYLCASQRAGRTEAFFGQGTRLTVV.